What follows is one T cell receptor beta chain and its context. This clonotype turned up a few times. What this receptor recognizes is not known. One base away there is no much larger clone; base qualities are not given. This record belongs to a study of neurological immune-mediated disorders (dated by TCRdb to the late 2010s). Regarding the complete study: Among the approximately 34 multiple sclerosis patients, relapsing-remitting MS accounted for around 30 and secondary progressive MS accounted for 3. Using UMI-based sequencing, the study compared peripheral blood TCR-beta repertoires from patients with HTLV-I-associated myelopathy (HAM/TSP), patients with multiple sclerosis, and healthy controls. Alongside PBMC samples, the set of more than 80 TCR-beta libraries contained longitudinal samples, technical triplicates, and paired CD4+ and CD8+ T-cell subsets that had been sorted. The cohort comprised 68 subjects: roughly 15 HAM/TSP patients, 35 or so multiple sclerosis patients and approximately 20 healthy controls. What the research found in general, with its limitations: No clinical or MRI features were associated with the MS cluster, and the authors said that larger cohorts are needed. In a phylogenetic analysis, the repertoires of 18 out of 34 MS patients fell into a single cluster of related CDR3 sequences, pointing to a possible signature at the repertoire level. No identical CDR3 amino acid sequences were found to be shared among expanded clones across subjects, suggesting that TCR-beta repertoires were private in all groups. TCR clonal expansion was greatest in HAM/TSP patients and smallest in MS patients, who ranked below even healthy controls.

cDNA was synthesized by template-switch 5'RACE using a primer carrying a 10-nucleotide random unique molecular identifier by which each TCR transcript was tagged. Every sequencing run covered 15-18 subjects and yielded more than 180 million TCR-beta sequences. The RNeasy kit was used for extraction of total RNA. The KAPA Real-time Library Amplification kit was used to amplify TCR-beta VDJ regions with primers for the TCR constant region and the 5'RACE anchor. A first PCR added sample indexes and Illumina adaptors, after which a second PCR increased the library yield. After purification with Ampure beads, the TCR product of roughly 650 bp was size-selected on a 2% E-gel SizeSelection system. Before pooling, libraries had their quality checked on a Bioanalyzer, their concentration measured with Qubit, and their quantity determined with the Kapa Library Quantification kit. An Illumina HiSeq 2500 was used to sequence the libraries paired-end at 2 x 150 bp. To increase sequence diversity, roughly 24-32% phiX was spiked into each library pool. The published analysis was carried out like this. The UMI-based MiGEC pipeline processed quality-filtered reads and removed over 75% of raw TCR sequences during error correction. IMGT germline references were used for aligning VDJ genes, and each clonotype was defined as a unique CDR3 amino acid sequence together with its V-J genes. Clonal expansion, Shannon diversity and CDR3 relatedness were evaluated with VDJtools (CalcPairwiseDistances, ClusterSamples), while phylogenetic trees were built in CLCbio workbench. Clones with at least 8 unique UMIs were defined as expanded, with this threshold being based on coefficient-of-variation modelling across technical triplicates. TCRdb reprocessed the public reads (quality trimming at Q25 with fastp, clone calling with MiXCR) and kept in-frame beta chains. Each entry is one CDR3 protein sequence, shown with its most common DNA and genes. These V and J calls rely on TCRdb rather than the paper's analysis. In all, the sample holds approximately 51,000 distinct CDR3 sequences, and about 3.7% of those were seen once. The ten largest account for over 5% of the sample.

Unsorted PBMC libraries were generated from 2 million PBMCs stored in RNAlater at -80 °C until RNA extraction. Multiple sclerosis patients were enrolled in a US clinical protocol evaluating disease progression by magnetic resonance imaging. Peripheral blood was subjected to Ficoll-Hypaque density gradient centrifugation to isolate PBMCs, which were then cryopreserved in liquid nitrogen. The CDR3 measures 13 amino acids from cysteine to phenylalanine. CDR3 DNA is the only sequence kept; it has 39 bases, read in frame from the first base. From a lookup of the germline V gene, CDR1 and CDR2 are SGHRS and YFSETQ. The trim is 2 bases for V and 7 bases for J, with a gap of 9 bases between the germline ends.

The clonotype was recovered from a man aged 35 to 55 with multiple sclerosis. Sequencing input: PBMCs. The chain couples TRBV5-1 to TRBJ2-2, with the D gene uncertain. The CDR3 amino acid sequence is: CASSFGQGGELFF. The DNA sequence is TGCGCCAGCAGCTTTGGTCAAGGCGGGGAGCTGTTTTTT.